This T cell receptor (beta chain) was captured in a study of immune heterogeneity within non-small cell lung tumors. At the level of the study: Histologically, several tumors were squamous cell carcinomas and some ten were non-squamous carcinomas. The remaining 1 tumor was not otherwise specified.

Germline CDR1 is SGHVS and CDR2 is FQNEAQ. The CDR3 extends over 16 amino acids. This clonotype occurred once. Its target is not known. At one of its ends the junction is not consistent with the germline gene, which may arise from a read error. General study results and limits: Identical dominant CDR3 beta clonotypes were found recurring across a patient's tumor sites, along with site-unique high-frequency clones. Locally, T-cell clonality showed a moderate but significant correlation with tumor mutational burden measured at the same site (R around 0.35).

In a multiplex PCR, 32 V and 13 J primers amplified TCR beta CDR3. TCRdb re-derived calls from the multiplex PCR reads in MiXCR, one entry per CDR3 protein. Here the sample spans approximately 9,500 distinct CDR3 sequences, about 26% being singletons. Template input, which was bulk tumor genomic DNA, totaled 600 ng per sample. Multiple widely separated biopsies were taken from each primary tumor at surgery. Surgery that was curative in intent was performed on patients with untreated, newly diagnosed non-small cell lung cancer. Sequencing was carried out using lung tumor tissue. This chain uses TRBV7-8 with TRBJ2-7; TRBD2 matches at 7 bases. The sequence was collected from a woman between 45 and 65 years old with non-small cell lung cancer. The CDR3 reads CASNLESGLPAYEQYF. In nucleotides, the CDR3 is TGTGCCAGCAACTTAGAGTCGGGACTACCGGCCTACGAGCAGTACTTC.